This T cell receptor beta chain was observed in a study of cytotoxic CD8 clonotypes in ibrutinib-treated CLL. Method: immunoSEQ multiplex PCR; TCRdb's copy keeps in-frame clones and lacks some. The table records 250,000 to 350,000 clones, roughly four fifths of them present only once. The origin of this receptor is a human donor with chronic lymphocytic leukemia. Sequenced material: PBMCs, taken at disease progression, from a patient treated with ibrutinib.

The CDR3 here is CASSLFGYTEAFF. In DNA form, the CDR3 reads TGTGCCAGCAGCTTATTCGGCTACACTGAAGCTTTCTTT. V usage is TRBV7-2 and J usage is TRBJ1-1, with D hard to call. This CDR3 spans 13 amino acids. V gave up 2 bases and J gave up 3 bases, with 7 bases separating them. Germline values: CDR1 SGHTA, CDR2 FQGNSA.